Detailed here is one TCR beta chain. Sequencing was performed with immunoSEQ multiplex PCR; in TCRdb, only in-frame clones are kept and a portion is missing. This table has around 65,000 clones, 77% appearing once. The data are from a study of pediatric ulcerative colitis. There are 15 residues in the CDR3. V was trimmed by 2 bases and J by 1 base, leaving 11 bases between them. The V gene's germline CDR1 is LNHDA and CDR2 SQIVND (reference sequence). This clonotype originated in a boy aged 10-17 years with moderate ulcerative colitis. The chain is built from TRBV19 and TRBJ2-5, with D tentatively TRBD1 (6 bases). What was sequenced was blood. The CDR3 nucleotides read TGTGCCAGTAGTATACAGCGAGGGGGCCAAGAGACCCAGTACTTC. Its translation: CASSIQRGGQETQYF.